This TCR beta chain was identified in a study of cytomegalovirus exposure and HLA in healthy donors. Use of 60 Vbeta and 13 Jbeta primers characterized the PCR. Generated by immunoSEQ multiplex PCR, the TCRdb table keeps only in-frame clones and is missing some. Counted here are 95,000 to 150,000 clones, about four fifths occurring once; the ten biggest clones make up around 1.6%. Sequencing was done on a sample of PBMCs. The TCR comes from a woman under 30 in good health and CMV-seronegative.

Here the CDR3 DNA reads TGCGCCAGCAGCCAAGACCCCGACTTAGCGGCGGAGACCCAGTACTTC. Its translation: CASSQDPDLAAETQYF. The rearrangement uses TRBV4-3 and TRBJ2-5; tentative D call: TRBD2 (6 bases). Germline V gene sequence: CDR1 LGHNA, CDR2 YSLEER. V lost 0 bases and J lost 5, with 16 bases in between. The CDR3 covers 16 residues.